Listed below are T cell receptor beta chains from one sample, sequenced in a study of T cells in Graves' hyperthyroidism and ophthalmopathy. TCRdb recomputed calls from the multiplex PCR reads with MiXCR, one row per CDR3 protein. The sample consists of hundreds of thousands of distinct CDR3 sequences, 20% of them appearing once. Sequencing was done on a sample of blood. All receptors derive from a man aged 25 to 40 with Graves' ophthalmopathy. The conserved cysteine and the conserved F or W are not part of the CDR3 here. Each record gives: V gene, J gene, D gene, CDR3 protein. The D gene is left open where the match is weak.

TRBV6-1,TRBJ1-2,NA,ASSEAGTVYGYT
TRBV4-2,TRBJ2-1,NA,ASSPNRHEFYNEQF
TRBV7-9,TRBJ2-7,NA,ASSLAGRQQY
TRBV2,TRBJ2-7,NA,ASSRNPTGSYEQY
TRBV27,TRBJ1-5,TRBD1,ASSTDRGRQPQH
TRBV3-1,TRBJ2-7,NA,ASSQGPGGYEQY
TRBV20-1,TRBJ2-7,NA,SARWRTTPRYEQY
TRBV7-9,TRBJ2-1,TRBD2,ASSRGERENNEQF
TRBV27,TRBJ1-6,NA,ASSLEWGPYNSPLH
TRBV28,TRBJ1-5,NA,ASNSNQPQH
TRBV27,TRBJ2-4,NA,ASSLSAGAKNIQY
TRBV20-1,TRBJ2-1,NA,SARDINGKRYNEQF
TRBV20-1,TRBJ2-5,NA,SATRGQETQY
TRBV30,TRBJ2-7,NA,AWIPGLGSYEQY
TRBV7-8,TRBJ2-7,TRBD2,ASSEKRGLSYEQY
TRBV27,TRBJ2-3,NA,ASSAQLRQRTDTQY
TRBV29-1,TRBJ1-3,NA,SAGGGERNTIY
TRBV12-3/TRBV12-4,TRBJ1-5,NA,ASSFLGGNQPQH
TRBV13,TRBJ2-5,TRBD2,ASSPGPGLAGSETQY
TRBV11-2,TRBJ1-2,NA,ASSTGGSYGYT
TRBV3-1,TRBJ2-1,TRBD2,ASRKGGGLAGANEQF
TRBV28,TRBJ2-1,TRBD2,ASSIWTSGAYNEQF
TRBV4-1,TRBJ2-5,TRBD2,ASSRMGLAVETQY
TRBV18,TRBJ2-7,NA,ASSPQGDEQY
TRBV20-1,TRBJ2-4,NA,SAREGGGGAQY
TRBV13,TRBJ2-1,NA,ASSLAGPANNEQF
TRBV7-9,TRBJ1-3,NA,ASSLAKGGRRNTIY
TRBV11-2,TRBJ2-3,TRBD1,ASSINGQGPTDTRY
TRBV20-1,TRBJ2-2,TRBD1,SARVLGTGTTGELF
TRBV10-3,TRBJ1-2,NA,AIRADSKAVGYT
TRBV5-1,TRBJ2-7,TRBD1,ASSWGTDYEQY
TRBV14,TRBJ2-7,TRBD2,ASSQEGGSGSPYEQY